Described below is a single T cell receptor beta chain sequence and its context. These data come from a study of blood T cell repertoires in COVID-19. Whole-study context: From T cells, B-cell-depleted T cells, or PBMCs came the material, which was cDNA or gDNA.

In the original processing: Reference gene primer amplification yielded estimated nucleated cell counts. The data were produced by immunoSEQ multiplex PCR, yet TCRdb's version contains in-frame clones alone and is incomplete. Clonal size and the V and J genes are those of that table, whereas D and trimming came from the DNA. The table includes nearly 95,000 clones, about 89% detected once. The CDR3 runs to 13 residues. The germline gives CDR1 SGHRS, CDR2 YFSETQ. The V end lost 2 bases, the J end lost 7 bases, and 10 bases lay between the germline ends. Sequencing was performed on peripheral blood. The receptor was isolated from a human donor with acute or convalescent COVID-19. The donor label of this sample is uncertain. This sequence joins TRBV5-1 and TRBJ1-3; maybe TRBD1 (5 bases). The CDR3, as DNA: TGCGCCAGCAGCTTCGACAGTTCGAACACCATATATTTT. Amino acids: CASSFDSSNTIYF.